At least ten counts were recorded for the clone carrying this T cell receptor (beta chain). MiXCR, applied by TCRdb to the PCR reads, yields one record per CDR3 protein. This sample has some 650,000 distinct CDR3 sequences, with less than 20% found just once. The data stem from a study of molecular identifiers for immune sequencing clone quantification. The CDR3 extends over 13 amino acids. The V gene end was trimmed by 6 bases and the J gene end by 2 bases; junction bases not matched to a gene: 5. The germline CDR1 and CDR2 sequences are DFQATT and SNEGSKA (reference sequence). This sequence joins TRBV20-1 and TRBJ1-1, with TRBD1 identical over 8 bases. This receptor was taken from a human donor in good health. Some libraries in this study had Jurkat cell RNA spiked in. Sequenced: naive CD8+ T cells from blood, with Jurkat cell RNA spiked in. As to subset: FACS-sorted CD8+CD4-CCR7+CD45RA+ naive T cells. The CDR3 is CSARTGSNTEAFF. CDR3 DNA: TGCAGTGCCCGGACAGGGAGTAACACTGAAGCTTTCTTT.